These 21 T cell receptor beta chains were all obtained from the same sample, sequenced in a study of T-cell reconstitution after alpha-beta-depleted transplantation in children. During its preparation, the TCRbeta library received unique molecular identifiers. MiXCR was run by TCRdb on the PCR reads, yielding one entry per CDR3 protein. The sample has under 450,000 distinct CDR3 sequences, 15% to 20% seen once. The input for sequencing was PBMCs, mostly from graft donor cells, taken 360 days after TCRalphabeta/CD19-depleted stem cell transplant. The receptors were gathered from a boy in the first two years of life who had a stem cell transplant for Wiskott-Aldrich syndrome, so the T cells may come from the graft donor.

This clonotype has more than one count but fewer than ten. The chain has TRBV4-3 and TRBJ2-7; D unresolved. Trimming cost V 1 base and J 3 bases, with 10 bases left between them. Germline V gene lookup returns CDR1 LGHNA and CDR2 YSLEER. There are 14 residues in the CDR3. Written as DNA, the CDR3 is TGCGCCAGCAGCCAAGCATATGAGGTCTACGAGCAGTACTTC. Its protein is CASSQAYEVYEQYF.

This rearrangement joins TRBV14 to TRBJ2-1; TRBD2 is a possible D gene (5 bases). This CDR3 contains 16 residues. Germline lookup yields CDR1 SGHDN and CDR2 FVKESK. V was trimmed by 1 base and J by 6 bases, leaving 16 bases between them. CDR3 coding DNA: TGTGCCAGCAGCCAAGGAATTTTGCTAGCAGGCAATGAGCAGTTCTTC. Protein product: CASSQGILLAGNEQFF.

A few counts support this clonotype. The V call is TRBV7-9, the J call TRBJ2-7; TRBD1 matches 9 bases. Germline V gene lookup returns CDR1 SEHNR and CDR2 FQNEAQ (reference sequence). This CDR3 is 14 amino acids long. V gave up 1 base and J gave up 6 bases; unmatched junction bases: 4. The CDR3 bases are TGTGCCAGCAGCTTAGGGACAGGGGAAGGCGAGCAGTACTTC. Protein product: CASSLGTGEGEQYF.

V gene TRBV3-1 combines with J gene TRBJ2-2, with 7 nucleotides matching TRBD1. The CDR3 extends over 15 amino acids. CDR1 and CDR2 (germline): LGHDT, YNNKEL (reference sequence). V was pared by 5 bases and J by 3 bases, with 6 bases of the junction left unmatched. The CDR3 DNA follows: TGTGCCAGCAGCACGAACAGGGGACACACCGGGGAGCTGTTTTTT. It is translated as CASSTNRGHTGELFF.

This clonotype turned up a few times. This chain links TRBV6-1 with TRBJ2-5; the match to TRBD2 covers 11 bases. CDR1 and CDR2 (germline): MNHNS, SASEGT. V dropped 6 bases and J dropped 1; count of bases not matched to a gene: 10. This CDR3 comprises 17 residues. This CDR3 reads CASRGLAEVGAQETQYF. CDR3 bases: TGTGCCAGCAGGGGACTAGCGGAGGTGGGGGCCCAAGAGACCCAGTACTTC.

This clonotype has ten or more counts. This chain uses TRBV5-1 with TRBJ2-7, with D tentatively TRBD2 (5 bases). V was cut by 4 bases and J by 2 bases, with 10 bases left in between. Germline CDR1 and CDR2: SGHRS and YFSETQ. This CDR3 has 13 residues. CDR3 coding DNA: TGCGCCAGCAGCCGCGGGCAGCCCTACGAGCAGTACTTC. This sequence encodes CASSRGQPYEQYF.

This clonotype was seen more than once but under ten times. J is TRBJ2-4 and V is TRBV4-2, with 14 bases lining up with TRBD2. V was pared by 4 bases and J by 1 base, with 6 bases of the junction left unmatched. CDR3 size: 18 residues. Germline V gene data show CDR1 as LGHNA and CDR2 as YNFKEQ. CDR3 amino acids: CASSRPGLAGEAKNIQYF. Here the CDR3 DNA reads TGTGCCAGCAGCCGACCGGGACTAGCGGGAGAGGCCAAAAACATTCAGTACTTC.

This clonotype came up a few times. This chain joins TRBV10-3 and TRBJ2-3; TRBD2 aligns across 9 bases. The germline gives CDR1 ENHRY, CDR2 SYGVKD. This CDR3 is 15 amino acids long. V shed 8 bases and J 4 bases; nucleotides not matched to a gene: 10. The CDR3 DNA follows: TGTGCCATCGGGGCGGGGGGGCGAGTTGCAGATACGCAGTATTTT. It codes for CAIGAGGRVADTQYF.

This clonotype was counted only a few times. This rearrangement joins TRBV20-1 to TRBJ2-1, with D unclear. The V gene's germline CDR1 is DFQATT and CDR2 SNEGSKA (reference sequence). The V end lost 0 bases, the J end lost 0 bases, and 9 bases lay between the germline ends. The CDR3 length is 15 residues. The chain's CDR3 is CSARDLKSSYNEQFF. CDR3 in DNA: TGCAGTGCTAGAGATTTGAAGAGCTCCTACAATGAGCAGTTCTTC.

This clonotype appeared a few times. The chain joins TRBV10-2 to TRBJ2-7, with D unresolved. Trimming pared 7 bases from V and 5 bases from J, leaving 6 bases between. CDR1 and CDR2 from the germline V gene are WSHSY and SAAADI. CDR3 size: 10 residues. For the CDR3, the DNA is TGCGCCAGCAAAGGGAACGAGCAGTACTTC. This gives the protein CASKGNEQYF.

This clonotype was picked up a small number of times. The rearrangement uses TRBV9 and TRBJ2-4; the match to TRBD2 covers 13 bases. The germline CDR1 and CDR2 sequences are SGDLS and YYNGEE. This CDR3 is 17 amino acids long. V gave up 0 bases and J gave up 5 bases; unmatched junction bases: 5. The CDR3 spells CASSVGGTSGKENIQYF. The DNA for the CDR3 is TGTGCCAGCAGCGTAGGGGGGACTAGCGGGAAAGAAAACATTCAGTACTTC.

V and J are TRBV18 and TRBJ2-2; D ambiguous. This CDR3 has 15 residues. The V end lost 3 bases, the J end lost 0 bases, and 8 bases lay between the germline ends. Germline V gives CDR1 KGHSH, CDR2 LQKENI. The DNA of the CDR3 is TGTGCCAGCTCACCCGACGGCACGAACACCGGGGAGCTGTTTTTT. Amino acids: CASSPDGTNTGELFF. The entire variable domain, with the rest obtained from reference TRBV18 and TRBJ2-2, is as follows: NAGVMQNPRHLVRRRGQEARLRCSPMKGHSHVYWYRQLPEEGLKFMVYLQKENIIDESGMPKERFSAEFPKEGPSILRIQQVVRGDSAAYFCASSPDGTNTGELFFGEGSRLTVL.

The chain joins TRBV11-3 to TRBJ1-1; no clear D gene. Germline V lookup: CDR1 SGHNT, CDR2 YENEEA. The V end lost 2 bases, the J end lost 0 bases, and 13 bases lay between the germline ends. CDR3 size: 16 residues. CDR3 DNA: TGTGCCAGCAGCTTAACCCCGGGAAAGTTGAACACTGAAGCTTTCTTT. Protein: CASSLTPGKLNTEAFF.

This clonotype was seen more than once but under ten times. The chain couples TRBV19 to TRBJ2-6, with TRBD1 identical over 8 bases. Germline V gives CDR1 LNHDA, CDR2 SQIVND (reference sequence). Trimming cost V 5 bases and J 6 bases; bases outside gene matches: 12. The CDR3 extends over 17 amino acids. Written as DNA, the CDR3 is TGTGCCAGTAGTGCCCCCCGGGACAGGCGTCCGGCCAACGTCCTGACTTTC. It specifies CASSAPRDRRPANVLTF.

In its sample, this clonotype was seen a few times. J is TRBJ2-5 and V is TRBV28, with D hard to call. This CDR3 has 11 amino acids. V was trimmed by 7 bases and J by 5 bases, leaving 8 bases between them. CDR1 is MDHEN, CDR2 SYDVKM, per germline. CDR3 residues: CASTRLETQYF. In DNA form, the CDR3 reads TGTGCCAGCACCCGACTCGAGACCCAGTACTTC.

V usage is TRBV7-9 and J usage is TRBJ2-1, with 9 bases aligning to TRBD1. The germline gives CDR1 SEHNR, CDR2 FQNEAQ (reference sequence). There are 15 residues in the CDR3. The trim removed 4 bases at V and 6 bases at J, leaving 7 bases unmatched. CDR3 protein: CASSYRDRDGNEQFF. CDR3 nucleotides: TGTGCCAGCAGCTACCGGGACAGGGACGGCAATGAGCAGTTCTTC.

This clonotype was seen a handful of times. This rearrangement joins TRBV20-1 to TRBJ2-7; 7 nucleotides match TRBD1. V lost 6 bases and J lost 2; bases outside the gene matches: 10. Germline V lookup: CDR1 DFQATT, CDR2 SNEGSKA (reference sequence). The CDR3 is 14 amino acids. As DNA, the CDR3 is TGCAGTGCCGGACCGGGACAGTCGGCCTACGAGCAGTACTTC. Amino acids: CSAGPGQSAYEQYF.

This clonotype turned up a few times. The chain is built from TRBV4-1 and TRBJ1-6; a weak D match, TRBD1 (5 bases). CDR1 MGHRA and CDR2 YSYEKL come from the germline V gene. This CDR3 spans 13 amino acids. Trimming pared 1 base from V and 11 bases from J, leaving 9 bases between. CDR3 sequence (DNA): TGCGCCAGCAGCCAAGGCCAGGGTACACCCCTCCACTTT. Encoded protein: CASSQGQGTPLHF.

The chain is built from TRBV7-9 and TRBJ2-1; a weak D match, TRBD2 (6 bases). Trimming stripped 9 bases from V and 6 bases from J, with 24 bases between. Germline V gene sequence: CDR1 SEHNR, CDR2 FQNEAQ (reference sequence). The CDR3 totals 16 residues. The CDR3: CASPPGGAYHFNEQFF. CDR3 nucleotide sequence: TGTGCCAGTCCCCCCGGAGGGGCGTACCACTTCAATGAGCAGTTCTTC.

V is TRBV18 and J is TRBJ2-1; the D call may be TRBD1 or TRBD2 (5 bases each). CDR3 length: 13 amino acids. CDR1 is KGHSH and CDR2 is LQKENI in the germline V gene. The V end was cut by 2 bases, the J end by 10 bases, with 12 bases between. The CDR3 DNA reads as TGTGCCAGCTCACCAGGCAGGGAGCGGGAGCAGTTCTTC. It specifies CASSPGREREQFF.

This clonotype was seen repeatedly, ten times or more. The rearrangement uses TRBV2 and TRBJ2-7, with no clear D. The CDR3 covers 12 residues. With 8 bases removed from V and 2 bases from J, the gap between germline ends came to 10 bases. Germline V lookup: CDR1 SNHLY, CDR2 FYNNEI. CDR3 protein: CASCSNAYEQYF. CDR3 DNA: TGTGCCAGCTGTTCTAATGCCTACGAGCAGTACTTC.